This T cell receptor (beta chain) was sequenced during a study of T cell responses to AZD1222 COVID-19 vaccine. Study observations and caveats: Most donors were white British, females outnumbered males, and clonal diversity was possibly underestimated. Reportedly, nearly half the spike-specific TCRs target unmutated variant regions.

Remarks on this clone: The antigen is not known.

Germline assignment: CDR1 MDHEN and CDR2 SYDVKM. The CDR3 covers 19 residues. V was trimmed by 6 bases and J by 7 bases, leaving 28 bases between them. Using immunoSEQ multiplex PCR, the repertoire was profiled, and TCRdb retains in-frame clones only, with some absent. The sample records approximately 160,000 clones, 85% to 95% being singletons. This sequence originates from an adult in good health. The rearrangement links TRBV28 to TRBJ1-6, with D uncertain. Sequences were derived from peripheral blood, sampled on day 0 of AZD1222 vaccination. CDR3 in amino acids: CASRAIMAVMDSANSPLHF. The CDR3 DNA is TGTGCCAGCAGGGCTATTATGGCAGTAATGGATTCGGCAAATTCACCCCTCCACTTT.